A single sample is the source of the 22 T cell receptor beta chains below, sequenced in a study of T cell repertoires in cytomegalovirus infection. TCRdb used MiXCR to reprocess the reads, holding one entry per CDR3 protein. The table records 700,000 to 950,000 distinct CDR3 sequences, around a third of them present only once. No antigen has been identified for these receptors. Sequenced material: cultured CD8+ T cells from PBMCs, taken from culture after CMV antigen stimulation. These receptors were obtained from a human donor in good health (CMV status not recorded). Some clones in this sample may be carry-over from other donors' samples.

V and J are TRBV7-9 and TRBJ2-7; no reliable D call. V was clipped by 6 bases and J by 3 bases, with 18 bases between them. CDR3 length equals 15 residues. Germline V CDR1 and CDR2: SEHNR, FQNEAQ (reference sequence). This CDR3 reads CASRPISDLNYEQYF. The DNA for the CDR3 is TGTGCCAGCAGGCCCATTTCGGACCTCAACTACGAGCAGTACTTC.

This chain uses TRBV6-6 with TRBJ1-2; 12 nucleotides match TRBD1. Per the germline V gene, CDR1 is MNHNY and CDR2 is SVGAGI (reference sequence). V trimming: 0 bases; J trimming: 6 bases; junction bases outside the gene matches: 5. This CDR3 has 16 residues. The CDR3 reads CASSYSTGQGADGYTF. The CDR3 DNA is TGTGCCAGCAGTTACTCGACGGGACAGGGGGCCGATGGCTACACCTTC.

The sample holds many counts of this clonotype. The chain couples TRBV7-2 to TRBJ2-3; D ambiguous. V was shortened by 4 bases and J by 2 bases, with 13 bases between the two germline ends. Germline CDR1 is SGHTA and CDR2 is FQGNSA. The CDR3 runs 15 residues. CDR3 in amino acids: CASSSLLSPTDTQYF. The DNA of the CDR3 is TGTGCCAGCAGCTCCCTCCTCTCCCCCACAGATACGCAGTATTTT.

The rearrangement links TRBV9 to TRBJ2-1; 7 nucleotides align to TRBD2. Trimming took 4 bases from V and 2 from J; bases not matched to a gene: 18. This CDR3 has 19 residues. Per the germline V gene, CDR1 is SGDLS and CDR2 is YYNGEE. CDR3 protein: CASSSPRDLRGLTYNEQFF. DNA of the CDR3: TGTGCCAGCAGCTCCCCACGGGACTTGCGGGGGTTAACCTACAATGAGCAGTTCTTC. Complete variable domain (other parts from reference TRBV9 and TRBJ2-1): DSGVTQTPKHLITATGQRVTLRCSPRSGDLSVYWYQQSLDQGLQFLIQYYNGEERAKGNILERFSAQQFPDLHSELNLSSLELGDSALYFCASSSPRDLRGLTYNEQFFGPGTRLTVL.

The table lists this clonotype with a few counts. The CDR3 nucleotides are TGTGCCAGCAGTTACTCTGTCCCAGCGGGGAAGGTGGATGAGCAGTTCTTC. Protein: CASSYSVPAGKVDEQFF. The chain employs TRBV6-2 or TRBV6-3 and TRBJ2-1; 7 bases map to TRBD2. The germline gives CDR1 MNHEY, CDR2 SVGEGT. V was clipped by 0 bases and J by 8 bases; unmatched bases: 13. The CDR3 sequence is 17 residues long.

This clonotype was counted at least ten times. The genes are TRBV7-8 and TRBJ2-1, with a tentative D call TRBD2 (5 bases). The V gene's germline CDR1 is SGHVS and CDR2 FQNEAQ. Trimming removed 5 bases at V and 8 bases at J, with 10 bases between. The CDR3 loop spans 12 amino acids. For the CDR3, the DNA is TGTGCCAGCAGCCCCACCGGGGATGAGCAGTTCTTC. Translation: CASSPTGDEQFF.

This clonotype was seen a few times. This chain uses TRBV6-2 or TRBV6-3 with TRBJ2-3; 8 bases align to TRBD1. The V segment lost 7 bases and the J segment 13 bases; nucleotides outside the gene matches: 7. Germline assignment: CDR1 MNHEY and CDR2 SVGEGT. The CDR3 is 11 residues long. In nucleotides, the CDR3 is TGTGCCAGCACCTCGGACAGGGTGGAGTATTTT. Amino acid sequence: CASTSDRVEYF.

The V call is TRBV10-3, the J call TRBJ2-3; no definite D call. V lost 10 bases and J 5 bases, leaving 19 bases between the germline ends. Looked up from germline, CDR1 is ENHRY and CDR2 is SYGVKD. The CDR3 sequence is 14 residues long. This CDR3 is CATNDPVPLDTQYF. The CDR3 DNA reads TGTGCCACCAACGACCCGGTGCCGTTAGATACGCAGTATTTT.

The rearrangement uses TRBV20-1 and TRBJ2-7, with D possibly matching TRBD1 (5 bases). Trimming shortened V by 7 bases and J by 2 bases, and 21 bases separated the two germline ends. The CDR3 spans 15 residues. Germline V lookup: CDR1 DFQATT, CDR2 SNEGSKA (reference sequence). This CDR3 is CSGLIPQTETYEQYV. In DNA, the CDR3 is TGCAGTGGCCTAATTCCCCAGACAGAAACCTACGAGCAGTACGTC.

CDR3 sequence reads: CASSTPGRKNIQYF. CDR3 coding DNA: TGTGCCAGCAGTACGCCGGGACGGAAAAACATTCAGTACTTC. The V and J genes are TRBV27 and TRBJ2-4; D possibly matches TRBD1 or TRBD2 (5 bases each). The germline gives CDR1 MNHEY, CDR2 SMNVEV (reference sequence). The CDR3 sequence is 14 residues long. V was clipped by 5 bases and J by 4 bases, with 12 bases between them.

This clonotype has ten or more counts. As DNA, the CDR3 is TGTGCCAGCAGCTCGCGGTGGGGCACCGGGGAGCTGTTTTTT. Protein sequence: CASSSRWGTGELFF. V is TRBV7-9 and J is TRBJ2-2; D is uncertain. V dropped 4 bases and J dropped 4 bases, with 10 bases sitting between them. The germline V gene encodes CDR1 SEHNR and CDR2 FQNEAQ (reference sequence). The CDR3 covers 14 residues.

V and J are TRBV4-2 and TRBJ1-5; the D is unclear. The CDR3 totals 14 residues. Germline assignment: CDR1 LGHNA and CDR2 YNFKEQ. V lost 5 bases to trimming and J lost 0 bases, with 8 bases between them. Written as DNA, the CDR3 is TGTGCCAGCAGCTCTACGAATAGCAATCAGCCCCAGCATTTT. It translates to CASSSTNSNQPQHF.

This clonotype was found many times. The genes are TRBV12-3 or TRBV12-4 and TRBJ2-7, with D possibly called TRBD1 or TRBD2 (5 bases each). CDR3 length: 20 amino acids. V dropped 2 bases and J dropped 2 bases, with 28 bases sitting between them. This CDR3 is CASSLFGPLDTGNRPYEQYF. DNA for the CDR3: TGTGCCAGCAGTTTATTCGGCCCCTTGGACACGGGAAATCGCCCCTACGAGCAGTACTTC.

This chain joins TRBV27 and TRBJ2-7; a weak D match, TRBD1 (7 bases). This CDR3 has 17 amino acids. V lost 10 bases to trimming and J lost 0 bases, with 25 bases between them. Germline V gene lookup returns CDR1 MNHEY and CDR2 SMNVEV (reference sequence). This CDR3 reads CATNRDQGGPSSYEQYV. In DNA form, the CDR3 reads TGTGCCACCAACCGGGATCAGGGGGGCCCAAGCTCCTACGAGCAGTACGTC.

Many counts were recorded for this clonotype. The CDR3 loop is CASSLSAGGRNEQFF. The CDR3 region has the DNA TGTGCCAGCAGCTTAAGCGCGGGGGGGCGGAATGAGCAGTTCTTC. This chain joins TRBV7-8 and TRBJ2-1, with 9 bases lining up with TRBD2. V was clipped by 2 bases and J by 7 bases; unmatched bases: 6. In germline, CDR1 is SGHVS, CDR2 FQNEAQ. CDR3 size: 15 residues.

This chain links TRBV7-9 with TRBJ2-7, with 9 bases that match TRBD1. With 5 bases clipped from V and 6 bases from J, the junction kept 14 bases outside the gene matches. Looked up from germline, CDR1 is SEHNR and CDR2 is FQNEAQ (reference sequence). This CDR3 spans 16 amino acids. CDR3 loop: CASSARDGTGLFEQYF. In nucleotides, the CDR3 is TGTGCCAGCAGCGCAAGAGACGGGACAGGGCTTTTCGAGCAGTACTTC.

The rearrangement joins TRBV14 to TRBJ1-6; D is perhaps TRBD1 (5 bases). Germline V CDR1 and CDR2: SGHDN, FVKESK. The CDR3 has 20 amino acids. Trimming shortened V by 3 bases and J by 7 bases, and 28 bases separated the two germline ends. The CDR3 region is CASSQSLHPGLRKPNSPLHF. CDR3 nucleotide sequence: TGTGCCAGCAGCCAGTCCCTCCATCCGGGACTGAGGAAACCCAATTCACCCCTCCACTTT.

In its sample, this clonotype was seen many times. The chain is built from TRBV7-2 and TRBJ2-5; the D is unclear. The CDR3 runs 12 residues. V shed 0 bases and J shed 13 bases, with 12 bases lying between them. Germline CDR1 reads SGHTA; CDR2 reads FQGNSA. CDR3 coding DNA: TGTGCCAGCAGCTTAGCCCCGACACTGCTGTACTTC. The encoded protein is CASSLAPTLLYF.

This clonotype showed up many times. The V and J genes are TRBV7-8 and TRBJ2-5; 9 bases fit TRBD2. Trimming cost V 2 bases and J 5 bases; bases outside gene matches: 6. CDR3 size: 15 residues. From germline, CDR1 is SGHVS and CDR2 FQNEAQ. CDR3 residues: CASSLPAGGGETQYF. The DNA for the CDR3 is TGTGCCAGCAGCTTACCAGCGGGGGGCGGGGAGACCCAGTACTTC. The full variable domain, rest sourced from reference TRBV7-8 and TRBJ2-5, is GAGVSQSPRYKVAKRGQDVALRCDPISGHVSLFWYQQALGQGPEFLTYFQNEAQLDKSGLPSDRFFAERPEGSVSTLKIQRTQQEDSAVYLCASSLPAGGGETQYFGPGTRLLVL.

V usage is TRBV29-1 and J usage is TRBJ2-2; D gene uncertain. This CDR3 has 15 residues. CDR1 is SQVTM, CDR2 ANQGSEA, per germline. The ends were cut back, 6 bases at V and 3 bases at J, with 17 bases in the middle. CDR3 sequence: CSVVTPGEDTGELFF. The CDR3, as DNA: TGCAGCGTAGTAACCCCAGGTGAAGACACCGGGGAGCTGTTTTTT.

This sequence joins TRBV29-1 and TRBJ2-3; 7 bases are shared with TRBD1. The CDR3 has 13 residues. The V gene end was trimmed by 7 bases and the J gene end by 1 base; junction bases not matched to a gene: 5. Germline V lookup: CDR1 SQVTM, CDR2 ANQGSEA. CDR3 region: CSGHRGGTDTQYF. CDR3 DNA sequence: TGCAGCGGACACAGGGGCGGCACAGATACGCAGTATTTT.

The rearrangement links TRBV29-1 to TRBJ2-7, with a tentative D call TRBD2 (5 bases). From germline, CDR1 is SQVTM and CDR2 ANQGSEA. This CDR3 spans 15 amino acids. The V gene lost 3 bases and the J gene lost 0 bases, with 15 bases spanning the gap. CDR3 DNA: TGCAGCGTTGAGTGGGAGTCTCGAAGCTCCTACGAGCAGTACTTC. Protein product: CSVEWESRSSYEQYF.